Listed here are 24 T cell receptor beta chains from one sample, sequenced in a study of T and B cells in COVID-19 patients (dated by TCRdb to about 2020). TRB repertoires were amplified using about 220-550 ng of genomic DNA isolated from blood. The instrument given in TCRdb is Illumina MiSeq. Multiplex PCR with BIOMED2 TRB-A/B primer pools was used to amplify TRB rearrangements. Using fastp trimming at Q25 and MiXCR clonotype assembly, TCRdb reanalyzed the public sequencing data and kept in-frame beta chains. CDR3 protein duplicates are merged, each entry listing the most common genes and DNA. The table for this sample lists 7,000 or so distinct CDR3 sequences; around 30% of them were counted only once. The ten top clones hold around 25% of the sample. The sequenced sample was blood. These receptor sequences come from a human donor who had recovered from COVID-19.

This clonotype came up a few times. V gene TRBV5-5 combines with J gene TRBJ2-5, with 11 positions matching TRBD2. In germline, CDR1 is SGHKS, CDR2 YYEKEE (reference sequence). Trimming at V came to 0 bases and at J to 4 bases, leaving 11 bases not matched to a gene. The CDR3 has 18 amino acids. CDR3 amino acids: CASSLAVSGGASRETQYF. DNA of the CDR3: TGTGCCAGCAGCTTGGCGGTTAGCGGGGGGGCCTCCAGAGAGACCCAGTACTTC.

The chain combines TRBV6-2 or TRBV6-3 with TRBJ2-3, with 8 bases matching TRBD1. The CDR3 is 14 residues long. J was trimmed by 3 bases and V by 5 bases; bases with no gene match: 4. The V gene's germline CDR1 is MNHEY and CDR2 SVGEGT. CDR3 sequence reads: CASSDGTGTDTQYF. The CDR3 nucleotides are TGTGCCAGCAGTGACGGGACAGGTACAGATACGCAGTATTTT.

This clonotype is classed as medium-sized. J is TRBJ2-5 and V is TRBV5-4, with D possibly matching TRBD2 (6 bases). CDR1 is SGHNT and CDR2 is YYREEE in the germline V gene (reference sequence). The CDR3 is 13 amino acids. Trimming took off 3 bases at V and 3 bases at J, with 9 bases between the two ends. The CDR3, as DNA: TGTGCCAGCAGCTCGGGACTGGAAGAGACCCAGTACTTC. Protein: CASSSGLEETQYF.

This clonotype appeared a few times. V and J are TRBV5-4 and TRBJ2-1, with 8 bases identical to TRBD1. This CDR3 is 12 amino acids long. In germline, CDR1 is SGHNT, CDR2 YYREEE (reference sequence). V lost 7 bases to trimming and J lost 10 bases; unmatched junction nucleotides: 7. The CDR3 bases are TGTGCCAGCCCAAGGGGGACAGGCGAGCAGTTCTTC. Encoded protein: CASPRGTGEQFF.

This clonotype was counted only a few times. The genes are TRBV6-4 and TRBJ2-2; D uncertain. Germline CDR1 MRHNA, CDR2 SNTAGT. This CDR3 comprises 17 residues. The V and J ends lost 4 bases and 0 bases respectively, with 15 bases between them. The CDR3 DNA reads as TGTGCCAGCAGTGTTTCGGCACGGTATACGAACACCGGGGAGCTGTTTTTT. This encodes CASSVSARYTNTGELFF.

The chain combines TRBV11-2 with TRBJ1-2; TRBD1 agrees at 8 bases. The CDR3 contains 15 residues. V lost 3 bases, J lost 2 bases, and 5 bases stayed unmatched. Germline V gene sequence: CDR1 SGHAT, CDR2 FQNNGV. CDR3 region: CASSFLQGDNYGYTF. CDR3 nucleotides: TGTGCCAGCAGCTTTTTACAGGGGGACAACTATGGCTACACCTTC.

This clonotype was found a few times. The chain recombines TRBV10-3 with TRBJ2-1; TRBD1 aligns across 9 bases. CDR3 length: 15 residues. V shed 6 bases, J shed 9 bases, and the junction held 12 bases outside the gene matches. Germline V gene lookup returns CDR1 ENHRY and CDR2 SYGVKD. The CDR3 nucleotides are TGTGCCATCAGCCTGCTGGGACAGGGAGGGAGTGAGCAGTTCTTC. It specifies CAISLLGQGGSEQFF.

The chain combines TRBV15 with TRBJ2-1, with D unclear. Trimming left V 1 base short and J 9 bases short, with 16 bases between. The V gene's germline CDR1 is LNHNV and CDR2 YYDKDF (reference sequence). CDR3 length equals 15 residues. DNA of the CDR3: TGTGCCACCAGCAGAGCCCGGGCATCGGGCGTTGAGCAGTTCTTC. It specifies CATSRARASGVEQFF.

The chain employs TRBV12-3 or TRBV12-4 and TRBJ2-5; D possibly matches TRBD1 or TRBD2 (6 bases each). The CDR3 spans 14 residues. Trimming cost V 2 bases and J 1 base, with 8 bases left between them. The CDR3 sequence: CASSLRGVQETQYF. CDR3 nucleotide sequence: TGTGCCAGCAGTTTAAGGGGGGTCCAAGAGACCCAGTACTTC.

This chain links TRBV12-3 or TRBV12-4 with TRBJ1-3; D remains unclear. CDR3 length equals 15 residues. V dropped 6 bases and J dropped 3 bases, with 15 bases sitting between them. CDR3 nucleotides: TGTGCCAGCAGCCTCGAGGCTAAATATGGAAACACCATATATTTT. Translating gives CASSLEAKYGNTIYF.

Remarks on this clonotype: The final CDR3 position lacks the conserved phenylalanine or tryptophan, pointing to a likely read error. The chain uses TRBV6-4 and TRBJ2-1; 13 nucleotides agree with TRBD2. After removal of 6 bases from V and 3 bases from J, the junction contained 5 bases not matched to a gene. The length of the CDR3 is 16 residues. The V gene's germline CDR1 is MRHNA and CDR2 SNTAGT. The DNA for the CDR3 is TGTGCCAGCAGCCAGACTAGCGGGGGGCGCTACAATGAGCAGTTCATC. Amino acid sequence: CASSQTSGGRYNEQFI.

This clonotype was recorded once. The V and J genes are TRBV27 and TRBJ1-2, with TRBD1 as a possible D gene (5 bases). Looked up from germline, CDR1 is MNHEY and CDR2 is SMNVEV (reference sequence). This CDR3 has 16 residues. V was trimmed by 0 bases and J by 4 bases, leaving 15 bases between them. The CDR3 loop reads CASSLSLGDRFYGYTF. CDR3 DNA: TGTGCCAGCAGTTTATCGCTTGGGGACCGGTTCTATGGCTACACCTTC.

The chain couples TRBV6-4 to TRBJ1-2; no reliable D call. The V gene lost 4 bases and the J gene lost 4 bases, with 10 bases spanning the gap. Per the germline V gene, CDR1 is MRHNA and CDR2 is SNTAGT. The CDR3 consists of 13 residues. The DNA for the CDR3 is TGTGCCAGCAGTGGTTCAGGCGGCTATGGCTACACCTTC. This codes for CASSGSGGYGYTF.

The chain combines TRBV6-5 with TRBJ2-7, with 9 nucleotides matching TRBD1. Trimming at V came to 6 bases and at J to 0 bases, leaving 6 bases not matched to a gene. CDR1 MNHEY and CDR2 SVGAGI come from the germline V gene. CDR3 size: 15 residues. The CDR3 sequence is CASRVSGQGSYEQYV. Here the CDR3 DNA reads TGTGCCAGCAGGGTATCGGGACAGGGCTCCTACGAGCAGTACGTC.

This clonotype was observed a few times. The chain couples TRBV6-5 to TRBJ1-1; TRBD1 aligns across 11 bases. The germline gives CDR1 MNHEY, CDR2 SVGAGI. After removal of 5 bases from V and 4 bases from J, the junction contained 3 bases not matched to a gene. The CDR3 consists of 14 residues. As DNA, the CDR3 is TGTGCCAGCAGTCCGGGACAGGGGGGCACTGAAGCTTTCTTT. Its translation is CASSPGQGGTEAFF.

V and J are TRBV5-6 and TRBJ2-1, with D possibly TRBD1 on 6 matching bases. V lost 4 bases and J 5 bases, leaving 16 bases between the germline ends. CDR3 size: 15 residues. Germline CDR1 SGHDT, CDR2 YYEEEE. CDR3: CASSPPGDPNNEQFF. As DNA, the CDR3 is TGTGCCAGCAGCCCGCCAGGGGACCCCAACAATGAGCAGTTCTTC.

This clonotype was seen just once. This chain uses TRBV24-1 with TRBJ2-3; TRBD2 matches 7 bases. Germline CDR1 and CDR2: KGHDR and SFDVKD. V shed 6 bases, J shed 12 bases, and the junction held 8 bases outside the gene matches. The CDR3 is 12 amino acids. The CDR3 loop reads CATSNGGGRQYF. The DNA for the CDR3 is TGTGCCACCAGTAATGGGGGGGGACGTCAGTATTTT.

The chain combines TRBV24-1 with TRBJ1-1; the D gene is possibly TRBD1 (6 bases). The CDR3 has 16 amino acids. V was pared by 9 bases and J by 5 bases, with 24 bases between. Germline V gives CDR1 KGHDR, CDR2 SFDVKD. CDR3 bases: TGTGCCACCGAACCACAGGGTCATGTTTCATGGACTGAAGCTTTCTTT. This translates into CATEPQGHVSWTEAFF.

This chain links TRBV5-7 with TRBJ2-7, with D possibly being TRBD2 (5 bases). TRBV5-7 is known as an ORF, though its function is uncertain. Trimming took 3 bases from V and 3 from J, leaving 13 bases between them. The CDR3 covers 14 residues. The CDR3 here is CASSSLVIGYEQYF. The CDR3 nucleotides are TGTGCCAGCAGCTCACTAGTTATTGGCTACGAGCAGTACTTC.

CDR3 protein: CASSLPSRESYGYTF. The CDR3 DNA follows: TGCGCCAGCAGCTTGCCTTCAAGGGAGTCCTATGGCTACACCTTC. The J gene is TRBJ1-2, the V gene TRBV5-1; D is unresolved. V was shortened by 1 base and J by 4 bases, with 14 bases between the two germline ends. Germline V lookup: CDR1 SGHRS, CDR2 YFSETQ. The CDR3 runs 15 residues.

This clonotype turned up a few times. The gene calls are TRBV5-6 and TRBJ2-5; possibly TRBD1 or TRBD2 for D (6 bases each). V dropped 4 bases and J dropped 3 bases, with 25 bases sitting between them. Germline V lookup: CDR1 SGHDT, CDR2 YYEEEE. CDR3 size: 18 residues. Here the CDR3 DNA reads TGTGCCAGCAGCCAGGTCGTAATCGGGGGCCTCACTAAAGAGACCCAGTACTTC. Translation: CASSQVVIGGLTKETQYF.

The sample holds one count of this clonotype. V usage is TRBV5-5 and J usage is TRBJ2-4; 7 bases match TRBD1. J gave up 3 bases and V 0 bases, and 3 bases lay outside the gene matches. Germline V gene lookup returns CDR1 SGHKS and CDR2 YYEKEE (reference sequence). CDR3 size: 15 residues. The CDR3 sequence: CASSLEGAGKNIQYF. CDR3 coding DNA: TGTGCCAGCAGCTTGGAGGGGGCAGGCAAAAACATTCAGTACTTC.

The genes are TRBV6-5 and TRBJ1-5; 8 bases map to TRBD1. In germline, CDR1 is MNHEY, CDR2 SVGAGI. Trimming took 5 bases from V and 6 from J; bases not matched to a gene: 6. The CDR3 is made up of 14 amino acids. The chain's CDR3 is CASSAGGAGQPQHF. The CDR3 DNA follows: TGTGCCAGCAGTGCAGGGGGCGCAGGTCAGCCCCAGCATTTT.

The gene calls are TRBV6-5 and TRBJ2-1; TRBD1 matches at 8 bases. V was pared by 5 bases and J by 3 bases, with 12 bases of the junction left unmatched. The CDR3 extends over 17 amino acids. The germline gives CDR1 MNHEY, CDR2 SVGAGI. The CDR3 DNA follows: TGTGCCAGCAGTACTCGATCCGGGACAGGAAACTACAATGAGCAGTTCTTC. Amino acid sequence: CASSTRSGTGNYNEQFF.